This T cell receptor beta chain was documented in a study of OX40 agonist ivuxolimab in advanced cancers. Study summary: Treatment received earlier with anti-PD-1, anti-PD-L1 or anti-CTLA-4 agents was allowed, and 40% had some. Study-level findings and limits: Antigen specificity of clonally expanded peripheral T cells was not established. With doses of 0.1 to 3.0 mg/kg, CD4+ and CD8+ blood T cells had undergone clonal expansion by week 6.

For this clone: Its antigen is still unknown.

The protocol was immunoSEQ multiplex PCR, while the TCRdb copy is restricted to in-frame clones and leaves out a portion. The table has fewer than 65,000 clones, over 70% seen once. In germline, CDR1 is LNHDA, CDR2 SQIVND (reference sequence). This CDR3 is built from 18 residues. The ends lost 4 bases at V and 3 bases at J; junction bases unmatched: 15. Baseline, cycle 4 day 1, and cycle 7 day 1 were the blood sampling points. The source material was CD4+ or CD8+ T cells sorted from blood, sampled in a trial of the OX40 agonist ivuxolimab. This receptor was obtained from an adult with an advanced solid tumor such as melanoma, head and neck, liver or kidney cancer. The rearrangement joins TRBV19 to TRBJ1-5; 7 nucleotides agree with TRBD1. CDR3 loop: CASSTSRTWGQSNQPQHF. CDR3 bases: TGTGCCAGTAGTACTAGCCGTACGTGGGGACAGTCCAATCAGCCCCAGCATTTT. The full variable domain, completed using reference TRBV19 and TRBJ1-5, is DGGITQSPKYLFRKEGQNVTLSCEQNLNHDAMYWYRQDPGQGLRLIYYSQIVNDFQKGDIAEGYSVSREKKESFPLTVTSAQKNPTAFYLCASSTSRTWGQSNQPQHFGDGTRLSIL.